The rows below give T cell receptor beta chains drawn from one sample of a study of T cells after yellow fever vaccination. Each CDR3 protein gets one entry after TCRdb re-called the 5' RACE reads with MiXCR. The table has some 260,000 distinct CDR3 sequences, roughly 5.2% seen once. The sample in question was CD4+ T cells sorted from PBMCs, obtained on the day of the yellow fever booster vaccination. These receptors all stem from a young man who received the YFV17D yellow fever vaccine. The CDR3 runs from the conserved cysteine through the conserved F or W. A D gene is named only where the DNA matches it firmly. Clone size, where shown, is once, few, many, or a class for clones that have expanded.

size,D,J,V,CDR3,DNA
-,-,TRBJ1-6,TRBV7-9,CASSLGEGRNSPLHF,TGTGCCAGCAGCTTAGGGGAGGGGAGGAATTCACCCCTCCACTTT
many,-,TRBJ1-1,TRBV5-1,CASSSLGVGSTEAFF,TGCGCCAGCAGCTCATTGGGGGTGGGGAGCACTGAAGCTTTCTTT
few,TRBD1,TRBJ1-1,TRBV10-3,CATLQGAATEAFF,TGTGCCACTCTACAGGGGGCGGCCACTGAAGCTTTCTTT
few,TRBD1,TRBJ2-1,TRBV5-1,CASSFLGQGGNEQFF,TGCGCCAGCAGCTTCCTAGGACAGGGAGGCAATGAGCAGTTCTTC
many,TRBD1,TRBJ2-6,TRBV20-1,CSAVQGARTGANVLTF,TGCAGTGCTGTTCAGGGGGCGCGGACTGGGGCCAACGTCCTGACTTTC
few,-,TRBJ1-2,TRBV6-5,CASSSLGTGNYGYTF,TGTGCCAGCAGTTCCCTCGGGACCGGCAACTATGGCTACACCTTC
many,-,TRBJ2-1,TRBV4-1,CASSQVSQGNNEQFF,TGCGCCAGCAGCCAAGTAAGCCAGGGGAACAATGAGCAGTTCTTC
-,-,TRBJ1-3,TRBV20-1,CSATGGLGGAGNTIYF,TGCAGTGCGACGGGCGGCTTGGGGGGAGCTGGAAACACCATATATTTT
few,-,TRBJ2-5,TRBV7-9,CASSLAGAKETQYF,TGTGCCAGCAGCTTAGCGGGTGCCAAAGAGACCCAGTACTTC
few,TRBD1,TRBJ1-2,TRBV12-3/TRBV12-4,CASSSTGQVGLYGYTF,TGTGCCAGCAGCAGCACTGGACAGGTGGGGCTCTATGGCTACACCTTC
many,-,TRBJ1-2,TRBV25-1,CASSELANYGYTF,TGTGCCAGCAGTGAACTTGCTAACTATGGCTACACCTTC
-,-,TRBJ2-3,TRBV6-2/TRBV6-3,CASSRAHVGPDTQYF,TGTGCCAGCAGTAGGGCCCATGTCGGCCCAGATACGCAGTATTTT
few,-,TRBJ1-5,TRBV21-1,CASSTPPGDRSNQPQHF,TGTGCCAGCAGCACACCCCCTGGGGACAGATCCAATCAGCCCCAGCATTTT
many,-,TRBJ2-2,TRBV11-2,CASRRLVTGELFF,TGTGCCAGCAGGCGACTTGTCACCGGGGAGCTGTTTTTT
few,-,TRBJ2-5,TRBV6-2/TRBV6-3,CASSSRGAEKTQYF,TGTGCCAGCAGCTCTCGGGGAGCGGAGAAGACCCAGTACTTC
-,-,TRBJ1-1,TRBV28,CASRGIVWAAMNTEAFF,TGTGCCAGCAGAGGGATCGTTTGGGCAGCGATGAACACTGAAGCTTTCTTT
few,TRBD2,TRBJ2-3,TRBV10-3,CALAPGGTDTQYF,TGTGCCCTCGCCCCCGGGGGGACAGATACGCAGTATTTT
-,TRBD1,TRBJ1-6,TRBV2,CARRSPGQNNSPLHF,TGTGCCAGAAGATCTCCGGGACAGAATAATTCACCCCTCCACTTT
many,-,TRBJ2-5,TRBV29-1,CSVDSQGAETQYF,TGCAGCGTTGACTCGCAGGGCGCGGAGACCCAGTACTTC
few,-,TRBJ2-7,TRBV20-1,CSARDPTTSYEQYF,TGCAGTGCTAGAGACCCGACAACCTCCTACGAGCAGTACTTC
-,TRBD1,TRBJ2-5,TRBV24-1,CATSDSPGQKQETQYF,TGTGCCACCAGTGACAGTCCGGGACAGAAACAAGAGACCCAGTACTTC
-,-,TRBJ2-3,TRBV5-1,CASSLDSTSTDTQYF,TGCGCCAGCAGCTTGGACTCTACCAGCACAGATACGCAGTATTTT
few,TRBD1,TRBJ1-2,TRBV29-1,CSVRRDSTYNYGYTF,TGCAGCGTACGAAGGGACAGCACATACAACTATGGCTACACCTTC
-,TRBD2,TRBJ2-3,TRBV7-9,CASSLGSPRGLLRTDTQYF,TGTGCCAGCAGCTTAGGTTCGCCGCGGGGGTTGTTGCGTACAGATACGCAGTATTTT
-,TRBD2,TRBJ2-4,TRBV11-2,CASSFVGAGGRYF,TGTGCCAGCAGCTTTGTGGGAGCGGGGGGGCGGTACTTC
once,TRBD1,TRBJ1-4,TRBV6-2/TRBV6-3,CASRTGTVEKLFF,TGTGCCAGCAGAACCGGGACAGTGGAAAAACTGTTTTTT
-,-,TRBJ2-5,TRBV7-2,CASSLFGAGETQYF,TGTGCCAGCAGCTTATTCGGGGCGGGAGAGACCCAGTACTTC
few,-,TRBJ1-5,TRBV18,CASSPVFGLGGEQPQHF,TGTGCCAGCTCACCCGTATTTGGTTTAGGGGGGGAGCAGCCCCAGCATTTT
-,-,TRBJ1-2,TRBV5-5,CASSLGIGTNYGYTF,TGTGCCAGCAGCTTGGGTATCGGCACTAACTATGGCTACACCTTC
many,-,TRBJ1-2,TRBV12-3/TRBV12-4,CASSFAGTWPNYGYTF,TGTGCCAGCAGTTTTGCGGGCACATGGCCTAACTATGGCTACACCTTC
-,TRBD2,TRBJ2-7,TRBV29-1,CSVDTRGGEQYF,TGCAGCGTTGATACCCGGGGAGGGGAGCAGTACTTC
few,-,TRBJ1-5,TRBV5-1,CASSRIPNQPQHF,TGCGCCAGCAGCCGAATCCCCAATCAGCCCCAGCATTTT
few,TRBD1,TRBJ1-2,TRBV4-3,CASSQDLHPGGVYGYTF,TGCGCCAGCAGCCAAGATCTCCATCCAGGGGGCGTCTATGGCTACACCTTC
few,-,TRBJ1-1,TRBV12-3/TRBV12-4,CASSDPSVLGHTEAFF,TGTGCCAGCAGTGACCCGTCTGTCTTGGGCCACACTGAAGCTTTCTTT
many,-,TRBJ2-2,TRBV9,CASSVSGQYTGELFF,TGTGCCAGCAGCGTATCCGGACAGTACACCGGGGAGCTGTTTTTT